This T cell receptor (beta chain) derives from a study of blood T cell repertoires in COVID-19. About the study: Researchers got acute and convalescent COVID-19 samples from the United States, Italy and Spain. T cells, B-cell-depleted T cells, or PBMCs provided the cDNA or gDNA that served as material.

Residents of about two dozen US areas, aged roughly 18 to 89 years, made up the participants. Original data processing: Reference gene primer amplification gave nucleated cell count estimates. Profiling relied on immunoSEQ multiplex PCR, and the TCRdb table lists in-frame clones only, not all of them. Clonal size and the V and J genes are those of that table, whereas D and trimming came from the DNA. The repertoire has some 210,000 clones, around 90% of them found once; the top ten carry about a tenth. Trimming took 0 bases from V and 4 from J, leaving 24 bases between them. This CDR3 has 18 residues. The germline gives CDR1 SQVTM, CDR2 ANQGSEA.

The chain couples TRBV29-1 to TRBJ1-2; D is ambiguous. The sequenced sample was PBMCs or T cells enriched from blood (not recorded which). This receptor was taken from a man younger than 35 with acute COVID-19. The DNA of the CDR3 is TGCAGCGTTGAAGATCTCGTGGCAGGAACTTTTAACATCTATGGCTACACCTTC. It is translated as CSVEDLVAGTFNIYGYTF.